A selection of T cell receptor beta chains follows, all from one sample in a study of cytomegalovirus exposure and HLA in healthy donors. TCRdb's copy holds only in-frame clones and misses some; the assay was immunoSEQ multiplex PCR. The sample holds about 210,000 clones, 80% to 90% seen once. What was sequenced was PBMCs. Receptor source: a woman aged 25 to 45 in good health and CMV-seronegative. CDR3s include the opening cysteine and the closing phenylalanine or tryptophan. A D gene is named only where the DNA matches it firmly. Not all rows give a size; the values are once, few, many and, for expanded clones, a class.

TRBD1,14,TRBV5-1,-,TRBJ2-2,TGCGCCAGCAGCCCGGGACAGGGGAGCGGGGAGCTGTTTTTT,CASSPGQGSGELFF
-,13,TRBV7-2,-,TRBJ2-1,TGTGCCAGCAGCTTGCTAGCAAGCGATGAGCAGTTCTTC,CASSLLASDEQFF
TRBD2,12,TRBV7-3,-,TRBJ2-1,TGTGCCAGCGGACTAGCGGGAGGTGAGCAGTTCTTC,CASGLAGGEQFF
-,14,TRBV5-1,-,TRBJ2-3,TGCGCCAGCAGCTCGTCCCCGCCCGGAGATACGCAGTATTTT,CASSSSPPGDTQYF
-,15,TRBV7-6,-,TRBJ2-2,TGTGCCAGCAGCTTAGCGGCGGGAAACACCGGGGAGCTGTTTTTT,CASSLAAGNTGELFF
TRBD1,13,TRBV7-2,-,TRBJ2-2,TGTGCCACCAGACAGGGGAACACCGGGGAGCTGTTTTTT,CATRQGNTGELFF
-,14,TRBV28,-,TRBJ1-4,TGTGCCAGCAGTTTCCGAGGGCTATATGAAAAACTGTTTTTT,CASSFRGLYEKLFF
TRBD1,15,TRBV29-1,-,TRBJ2-6,TGCAGCGTGAATACAGGGGGCACTGGGGCCAACGTCCTGACTTTC,CSVNTGGTGANVLTF
TRBD2,15,TRBV6-1,-,TRBJ2-1,TGTGCCAGCAGGGGGCGAATAGCGGGAGACAATGAGCAGTTCTTC,CASRGRIAGDNEQFF
-,13,TRBV11-3,-,TRBJ1-3,TGTGCCCCCCAGGACAGAGAAAGACCAACAATATATTTT,CAPQDRERPTIYF
TRBD2,18,TRBV5-1,-,TRBJ2-1,TGCGCCAGCAGCCCGCGACTTCTACTAGCGGGGCTTACAATGAGTCGGTTCTTC,CASSPRLLLAGLTMSRFF
-,11,TRBV20-1,-,TRBJ1-3,TGCAGTGCTGGGGCAGGAAACACCATATATTTT,CSAGAGNTIYF
TRBD2,16,TRBV5-1,-,TRBJ2-5,TGCGCCAGCAGCTCGGGACTAGCGGCGTACCAAGAGACCCAGTACTTC,CASSSGLAAYQETQYF
-,13,TRBV25-1,-,TRBJ2-3,TGTGCCAGCAGTGTACAAATTACAGATACGCAGTATTTT,CASSVQITDTQYF
-,13,TRBV15,few,TRBJ2-7,TGTGCCACCAGCAGAGATACCCGGTACGAGCAGTACTTC,CATSRDTRYEQYF
-,13,TRBV5-1,-,TRBJ1-1,TGCGCCAGCAGCCCGGACATTGCGACTGAAGCTTTCTTT,CASSPDIATEAFF
-,13,TRBV7-8,-,TRBJ1-1,TGTGCCAGCAGCCTAGTCAGGAACACTGAAGCTTTCTTT,CASSLVRNTEAFF
TRBD2,17,TRBV5-4,-,TRBJ2-1,TGTGCCAGCAGCTTGGCAGGGACTAGCGGGAGGGTAGGTGAGCAGTTCTTC,CASSLAGTSGRVGEQFF
-,13,TRBV5-1,few,TRBJ2-5,TGCGCCAGCAGCTCGGAGACCCAAGAGACCCAGTACTTC,CASSSETQETQYF
-,14,TRBV6-5,-,TRBJ2-7,TGTGCCAGCAGCCCGGGGAGCGGCCCCTACGAGCAGTACTTC,CASSPGSGPYEQYF
-,16,TRBV6-5,-,TRBJ2-7,TGTGCCAGCAGTTACTCGTCAGGGGTCAGGGCGTACGAGCAGTACTTC,CASSYSSGVRAYEQYF
TRBD1,17,TRBV5-1,-,TRBJ1-1,TGCGCCAGCAGCTCCAAGCTAACCGACAGGGGGAACACTGAAGCTTTCTTT,CASSSKLTDRGNTEAFF
-,15,TRBV5-1,-,TRBJ2-7,TGCGCCAGCAGCCGCAAGAAAGCAGGGGAGGGCGAGCAGTACTTC,CASSRKKAGEGEQYF
TRBD1,14,TRBV19,-,TRBJ1-1,TGTGCCAGTAGCCCACGACAGGGGAGAACTGAAGCTTTCTTT,CASSPRQGRTEAFF
-,14,TRBV28,few,TRBJ2-7,TGTGCCAGCAGCCCGGGCGGGGAAGCCTACGAGCAGTACTTC,CASSPGGEAYEQYF
-,15,TRBV9,-,TRBJ1-4,TGTGCCAGCAGCGTAGGGGTGGGCACTAATGAAAAACTGTTTTTT,CASSVGVGTNEKLFF
TRBD2,15,TRBV4-1,-,TRBJ2-7,TGCGCCAGCAGCCAGAGGACTAGCGGGGGTTACGAGCAGTACTTC,CASSQRTSGGYEQYF
TRBD1,16,TRBV18,-,TRBJ1-2,TGTGCCAGCTCACAGGGACAGGGGGCCCTTAACTATGGCTACACCTTC,CASSQGQGALNYGYTF
TRBD1,14,TRBV7-3,-,TRBJ2-3,TGTGCCAGCAGCTTAAGACAGGGAGTGGATACGCAGTATTTT,CASSLRQGVDTQYF
TRBD2,16,TRBV6-1,-,TRBJ2-1,TGTGCCAGCAGTGTGCGACTAGCGGGGGATAACAATGAGCAGTTCTTC,CASSVRLAGDNNEQFF
TRBD1,15,TRBV6-5,once,TRBJ1-2,TGTGCCAGCAGTTACAACAGGGGGCTCCTCTATGGCTACACCTTC,CASSYNRGLLYGYTF
-,14,TRBV5-1,few,TRBJ2-7,TGCGCCAGCAGCTTGGGTGGGGGTAGCGGCGAGCAGTACTTC,CASSLGGGSGEQYF
TRBD1,18,TRBV9,-,TRBJ2-2,TGTGCCAGCAGCGTAGAGCTGAGTGGGACAGGAGCCACCGGGGAGCTGTTTTTT,CASSVELSGTGATGELFF
-,14,TRBV7-2,-,TRBJ2-7,TGTGCCAGCAGTCCTAGATCCCTCTCCTACGAGCAGTACTTC,CASSPRSLSYEQYF
TRBD1,15,TRBV5-1,-,TRBJ2-3,TGCGCCAGCAGCTACACAGGGGGCGCTGTAGATACGCAGTATTTT,CASSYTGGAVDTQYF
TRBD1,16,TRBV6-5,few,TRBJ2-7,TGTGCCAGCAGTTCTGGGACAGCCCCGAGAGATTACGAGCAGTACTTC,CASSSGTAPRDYEQYF
-,14,TRBV6-5,-,TRBJ2-1,TGTGCCAGCAGTTACAACAGGGCCCCCAATGAGCAGTTCTTC,CASSYNRAPNEQFF
TRBD2,15,TRBV29-1,few,TRBJ2-3,TGCAGCGTTGACGGCGGGAGCCCTAGCACAGATACGCAGTATTTT,CSVDGGSPSTDTQYF
TRBD1,16,TRBV5-4,few,TRBJ2-7,TGTGCCAGCAGCTTAGGGACAGGGAGAAGCTCCTACGAGCAGTACTTC,CASSLGTGRSSYEQYF
-,13,TRBV4-1,-,TRBJ2-2,TGCGCCAGCAGCCCCACTTATACCGGGGAGCTGTTTTTT,CASSPTYTGELFF
-,16,TRBV4-1,few,TRBJ1-3,TGCGCCAGCAGCCGATTCCAGGGGCTCTCTGGAAACACCATATATTTT,CASSRFQGLSGNTIYF
-,18,TRBV7-2,once,TRBJ2-1,TGTGCCAGCAGCACTCCAAATCGTCGGGAGCGGCTCGACAATGAGCAGTTCTTC,CASSTPNRRERLDNEQFF